These 17 T cell receptor beta chains share one sample of origin, sequenced in a study of type 1 regulatory T cells. Antigens for these TCRs are unknown. General study results and limits: Compared with non-Tr1 cells, Tr1 cells showed a narrower TCR repertoire.

TCRdb called the reads again in MiXCR, with one record for every CDR3 protein. The repertoire includes about 69,000 distinct CDR3 sequences, roughly 20% of them detected once, and 8% to 9% sits in the top ten. Sequencing was performed on cultured type 1 regulatory T (Tr1) cells, either the whole culture or a sorted fraction (not recorded which). Receptors were obtained from a human donor in good health.

This clonotype was seen repeatedly, ten times or more. The chain has TRBV5-1 and TRBJ2-7; TRBD2 aligns across 7 bases. This CDR3 contains 14 residues. The J segment lost 1 base and the V segment lost 4 bases, leaving 5 bases of the junction unmatched. CDR1 is SGHRS, CDR2 YFSETQ, per germline. CDR3 DNA sequence: TGCGCCAGCAGCATGGAGGGAGGGTCCTACGAGCAGTACTTC. It encodes CASSMEGGSYEQYF. The variable domain in full, with the rest retrieved from reference TRBV5-1 and TRBJ2-7, is KAGVTQTPRYLIKTRGQQVTLSCSPISGHRSVSWYQQTPGQGLQFLFEYFSETQRNKGNFPGRFSGRQFSNSRSEMNVSTLELGDSALYLCASSMEGGSYEQYFGPGTRLTVT.

This rearrangement joins TRBV6-5 to TRBJ2-2, with 7 bases lining up with TRBD2. From germline, CDR1 is MNHEY and CDR2 SVGAGI. The CDR3 is made up of 13 amino acids. After removal of 0 bases from V and 9 bases from J, the junction contained 1 base not matched to a gene. The CDR3 is CASSYSTSRELFF. The CDR3 nucleotides are TGTGCCAGCAGTTACTCGACTAGCAGGGAGCTGTTTTTT.

This clonotype has ten or more counts. The chain links TRBV20-1 to TRBJ1-1; D not certain. Germline V gene data show CDR1 as DFQATT and CDR2 as SNEGSKA (reference sequence). V was pared by 1 base and J by 6 bases, with 9 bases between. The CDR3 runs 12 residues. The CDR3 bases are TGCAGTGCTAGAGGAAACACCCCTGAAGCTTTCTTT. Translation: CSARGNTPEAFF.

V and J are TRBV5-1 and TRBJ2-1, with unresolved D. This CDR3 is built from 12 residues. Between the trimmed V and J ends, which lost 4 bases and 10 bases, there was a span of 12 bases. The germline V gene has CDR1 SGHRS and CDR2 YFSETQ. For the CDR3, the DNA is TGCGCCAGCAGCCCCCAGGTTGGGGAGCAGTTCTTC. Translating it yields CASSPQVGEQFF. The complete variable domain, with remaining parts taken from reference TRBV5-1 and TRBJ2-1, reads KAGVTQTPRYLIKTRGQQVTLSCSPISGHRSVSWYQQTPGQGLQFLFEYFSETQRNKGNFPGRFSGRQFSNSRSEMNVSTLELGDSALYLCASSPQVGEQFFGPGTRLTVL.

This clonotype was observed a few times. The chain links TRBV12-3 or TRBV12-4 to TRBJ2-1; D possibly corresponds to TRBD2 (7 bases). The V end lost 6 bases, the J end lost 9 bases, and 15 bases lay between the germline ends. The length of the CDR3 is 13 residues. The CDR3 sequence is CASSTGLGGEQFF. The CDR3 nucleotides are TGTGCCAGCAGCACCGGACTAGGGGGTGAGCAGTTCTTC.

This rearrangement joins TRBV5-4 to TRBJ2-7; D tentatively fits TRBD1 or TRBD2 (5 bases each). V lost 3 bases, J lost 1 base, and 14 bases lay in between. The CDR3 sequence is 15 residues long. Germline CDR1 SGHNT, CDR2 YYREEE (reference sequence). The CDR3 spells CASSWDLTGSYEQYF. In DNA, the CDR3 is TGTGCCAGCAGCTGGGACCTCACCGGATCCTACGAGCAGTACTTC.

The genes are TRBV5-1 and TRBJ1-3, with 7 bases lining up with TRBD1. Germline V CDR1 and CDR2: SGHRS, YFSETQ. The V gene end was trimmed by 7 bases and the J gene end by 7 bases; junction bases not matched to a gene: 11. The CDR3 consists of 14 residues. CDR3 DNA: TGCGCCAGCGCCGCGGGACAGTGGGGGAACACCATATATTTT. Translating it yields CASAAGQWGNTIYF.

This clonotype was seen more than once but under ten times. This sequence joins TRBV30 and TRBJ1-5, with D unresolved. The V end lost 3 bases, the J end lost 7 bases, and 16 bases lay between the germline ends. CDR1 and CDR2 (germline): GTSNPN, SVGIG (reference sequence). The CDR3 has 14 amino acids. The CDR3 DNA is TGTGCCTGGAGAAGCCCACAAGGGCGGCAGCCCCAGCATTTT. Residues: CAWRSPQGRQPQHF.

This clonotype has more than one count but fewer than ten. The V and J genes are TRBV11-2 and TRBJ2-3, with D hard to call. The CDR3 spans 14 residues. Per germline, CDR1 SGHAT and CDR2 FQNNGV. The germline V and J ends were trimmed by 1 base and 6 bases, with 11 bases remaining between them. In nucleotides, the CDR3 is TGTGCCAGCAGCTTAGGGACCGGGTGGGATACGCAGTATTTT. Its translation: CASSLGTGWDTQYF.

In this sample, this clonotype turned up many times. CDR3 region: CSANRGQGAIEQFF. The CDR3, as DNA: TGCAGTGCTAACAGAGGACAGGGGGCCATTGAGCAGTTCTTC. The chain recombines TRBV20-1 with TRBJ2-1, with 11 bases aligning to TRBD1. Germline loops: CDR1 DFQATT, CDR2 SNEGSKA (reference sequence). Unmatched junction bases numbered 8, after V lost 4 bases and J lost 9 bases. The CDR3 length is 14 residues.

V gene TRBV6-2 or TRBV6-3 combines with J gene TRBJ1-6; D possibly corresponds to TRBD1 (5 bases). This CDR3 has 14 residues. Germline values: CDR1 MNHEY, CDR2 SVGEGT. Trimming shortened V by 0 bases and J by 13 bases, and 13 bases separated the two germline ends. CDR3 in DNA: TGTGCCAGCAGTTACTCCGGCAGGGTGATTCCCCTCCACTTT. Amino acid sequence: CASSYSGRVIPLHF.

The table lists this clonotype with a few counts. V gene TRBV5-6 combines with J gene TRBJ2-5, with a weak D call TRBD2 (6 bases). CDR1 and CDR2 from the germline V gene are SGHDT and YYEEEE. Trimming cost V 1 base and J 5 bases, with 9 bases left between them. The CDR3 covers 13 residues. In nucleotides, the CDR3 is TGTGCCAGCAGCTTGTACCGGGGGGAGACCCAGTACTTC. It translates to CASSLYRGETQYF.

This clonotype showed up just a few times. The chain joins TRBV5-1 to TRBJ2-7, with TRBD2 matching over 10 bases. The germline gives CDR1 SGHRS, CDR2 YFSETQ. The CDR3 sequence is 16 residues long. The trim removed 3 bases at V and 2 bases at J, leaving 8 bases unmatched. CDR3 protein: CASSSGLARNAYEQYF. CDR3 sequence (DNA): TGCGCCAGCAGCTCGGGACTAGCGCGGAATGCCTACGAGCAGTACTTC.

The sample holds a few counts of this clonotype. This sequence joins TRBV5-1 and TRBJ1-2; TRBD1 is a possible D gene (6 bases). Germline V gene sequence: CDR1 SGHRS, CDR2 YFSETQ. V was clipped by 0 bases and J by 4 bases, with 10 bases between them. The CDR3 loop spans 14 amino acids. The CDR3 region is CASSLEGGGYGYTF. The DNA for the CDR3 is TGCGCCAGCAGCTTGGAGGGGGGTGGCTATGGCTACACCTTC.

As regards this clonotype: An end of the junction differs from the germline gene, which may be a read error. The chain employs TRBV6-5 and TRBJ2-3, with 10 bases aligning to TRBD1. CDR1 is MNHEY and CDR2 is SVGAGI in the germline V gene. This CDR3 spans 15 amino acids. The CDR3 loop reads CVSRRGTGGTDTQYF. Written as DNA, the CDR3 is TGTGTCAGCAGGCGCGGGACAGGGGGCACAGATACGCAGTATTTT.

V and J are TRBV6-5 and TRBJ1-2; TRBD1 matches at 9 bases. This CDR3 has 12 residues. The germline gives CDR1 MNHEY, CDR2 SVGAGI. Trimming cost V 5 bases and J 6 bases; bases outside gene matches: 1. CDR3 in DNA: TGTGCCAGCAGTCGGACAGGGGATGGCTACACCTTC. The encoded protein is CASSRTGDGYTF.

The V and J genes are TRBV30 and TRBJ2-1; no firm D call. Germline V CDR1 and CDR2: GTSNPN, SVGIG (reference sequence). V was pared by 0 bases and J by 6 bases, with 9 bases between. This CDR3 has 13 amino acids. The CDR3 reads CAWSVTRANEQFF. The CDR3 DNA reads as TGTGCCTGGAGTGTAACTCGGGCCAATGAGCAGTTCTTC.